This T cell receptor beta chain originates from a study of vaccination effects on CD4 cells after COVID-19. Overall study context: Every participant took two doses of the BNT162b2 or mRNA-1273 vaccine.

Details on this clone: Its specificity is not known.

Sequencing used immunoSEQ multiplex PCR; TCRdb keeps in-frame clones, though not all of them. The data contain tens of thousands of clones, about 78% of them seen just once; the ten biggest clones take up 15% to 20%. General study findings and limits: Clones arising from infection and from vaccination showed marked clonal contraction late after vaccination.

Peptide-pool stimulation followed by sequencing identified expanded antigen-specific CD4+ clonotypes in the ViraFEST assay. Following 10 days of culture, CD4+ T cells were isolated. The person acquired a PCR-confirmed SARS-CoV-2 infection between March and December 2020. Half the medium was replaced with IL-2 medium on days 3 and 7. Sequenced here: CD4+ T cells from PBMCs cultured with HCoV-NL63 spike peptides, sampled before COVID-19 vaccination. The clonotype was recovered from a human donor who had a prior SARS-CoV-2 infection.

This CDR3 is CASSIRSSQARYEQYF. CDR3 DNA: TGTGCCAGTAGTATTCGGTCCTCCCAGGCCCGCTACGAGCAGTACTTC. The V and J genes are TRBV19 and TRBJ2-7; D is unresolved. The V end was cut by 3 bases, the J end by 3 bases, with 18 bases between. CDR1 LNHDA and CDR2 SQIVND come from the germline V gene (reference sequence). The CDR3 runs to 16 residues. Filled out from reference TRBV19 and TRBJ2-7, the complete variable domain reads DGGITQSPKYLFRKEGQNVTLSCEQNLNHDAMYWYRQDPGQGLRLIYYSQIVNDFQKGDIAEGYSVSREKKESFPLTVTSAQKNPTAFYLCASSIRSSQARYEQYFGPGTRLTVT.